Listed here are 2 T cell receptor beta chains from one sample, sequenced in a study of T-cell memory formation after mild COVID-19 (dated by TCRdb to about 2021). Receptors were amplified or captured by 5' RACE. The sample was run on an Illumina NovaSeq 6000. TCRdb's own reprocessing of the public reads used fastp at Q25 and MiXCR and kept productive beta chains. Each CDR3 protein appears once, grouped with its most common genes and DNA. Here the sample has some 330,000 distinct CDR3 sequences; approximately 21% occur a single time. The ten largest account for around 13% of the sample. Material: PBMCs or a T cell subset sorted from them (not recorded which). These receptors were obtained from an adult woman who had mild COVID-19 (a few samples of this study predate the infection). The sample titles of this study are shuffled in the database, so cell type and time point are left out; the donor was told from shared clones.

The chain joins TRBV3-1 to TRBJ2-1; weak D call: TRBD2 (6 bases). The V end lost 0 bases, the J end lost 7 bases, and 16 bases lay between the germline ends. Germline V gene data show CDR1 as LGHDT and CDR2 as YNNKEL (reference sequence). This CDR3 contains 16 residues. CDR3 sequence reads: CASSQDPQPAGNEQFF. The DNA of the CDR3 is TGTGCCAGCAGCCAAGATCCCCAGCCCGCGGGAAATGAGCAGTTCTTC.

On this clonotype: It may be a read error: a sequence one base away is much more abundant. CDR3 nucleotides: TGTGCCACCAGTGACCGAGACAGGGGAGAGACCGGGGAGATGTTTTTT. This codes for CATSDRDRGETGEMFF. The V call is TRBV24-1, the J call TRBJ2-2; 8 nucleotides line up with TRBD1. This CDR3 spans 16 amino acids. The germline V gene has CDR1 KGHDR and CDR2 SFDVKD.